The clone carrying this T cell receptor (beta chain) was seen only a few times. The data were obtained in a study of T cell changes during pregnancy in multiple sclerosis. Generated by immunoSEQ multiplex PCR, the TCRdb table keeps only in-frame clones and is missing some. Altogether around 97,000 clones are present, about nine tenths being singletons, with the ten largest covering under 0.8%. This CDR3 has 11 amino acids. CDR1 and CDR2 from the germline V gene are DFQATT and SNEGSKA (reference sequence). V lost 6 bases and J 8 bases, leaving 13 bases between the germline ends. The receptor was derived from a female donor in good health, enrolled as a control in a pregnancy study. The sequenced sample was peripheral blood, obtained in the second trimester of pregnancy. The rearrangement uses TRBV20-1 and TRBJ1-1; D unresolved. CDR3 sequence reads: CSAKRAVEAFF. CDR3 nucleotide sequence: TGCAGTGCCAAGAGGGCGGTCGAAGCTTTCTTT.